The text below deals with one T cell receptor beta chain. The junction departs from the called germline gene at one end, perhaps through a read error. These data come from a study of T cells in Graves' hyperthyroidism and ophthalmopathy. Germline CDR1 DFQATT, CDR2 SNEGSKA (reference sequence). The CDR3 is 14 residues long. Researchers amplified the TCR beta CDR3 regions from RNA transcripts. First-round RT-PCR with HTBI primers amplified the TCR CDR3 region. Using its own MiXCR run on the multiplex PCR reads, TCRdb lists one record per CDR3 protein. The data contain some 350,000 distinct CDR3 sequences, about 15% of them seen just once; the ten biggest clones take up 25% to 30%. Patients were aged 18 to 65, had disease duration under 2 months, and had newly diagnosed hyperthyroidism. The PBMCs were taken from around 9.1 ml of fresh peripheral blood.

V and J are TRBV20-1 and TRBJ2-3, with 8 nucleotides matching TRBD2. This clonotype was sampled from a woman under 30 with Graves' hyperthyroidism that later progressed to Graves' ophthalmopathy. Sequencing used blood. The CDR3 sequence is CSARGGGRTDTRYF. The CDR3 bases are TGCAGTGCTAGAGGTGGCGGGAGGACAGATACGCGGTATTTT.